The T cell receptor beta chain under discussion was sequenced for a study of CD8+ T cells in alopecia areata. This clone showed up just once. This sample's treatment: oral pan-JAK inhibitor, 5-10 mg twice daily. Reverse transcription of extracted RNA yielded cDNA, which provided the sequencing template. Produced via immunoSEQ multiplex PCR; TCRdb's table is partial and in-frame only. The data hold 170,000 or so clones, with roughly two thirds observed a single time. The source is a human donor with alopecia areata. The specimen comprised CD4+ T cells sorted from blood, sampled at week 4, from a patient treated with tofacitinib.

Here the CDR3 DNA reads TGTGCCAGCAGCTTGGTCGGGACCTACGAGCAGTACTTC. Amino acid sequence: CASSLVGTYEQYF. The chain couples TRBV7-2 to TRBJ2-7; a weak D match, TRBD2 (5 bases). The ends were cut back, 3 bases at V and 2 bases at J, with 8 bases in the middle. The CDR3 consists of 13 residues. Germline lookup yields CDR1 SGHTA and CDR2 FQGNSA.